This entry lists 23 T cell receptor beta chains sequenced from one sample in a study of blood T cell repertoires in COVID-19. Profiling relied on immunoSEQ multiplex PCR, and the TCRdb table lists in-frame clones only, not all of them. The sample contains about 240,000 clones, approximately 90% of which appear only once. Sample: peripheral blood. These receptors were obtained from a woman aged 40 to 50 who had recovered from COVID-19.

This clone occurred once. Other DNA sequences in the sample encode the same CDR3. The chain is built from TRBV18 and TRBJ1-2; TRBD1 matches at 7 bases. The CDR3 consists of 13 residues. With V trimmed by 3 bases and J by 3 bases, 1 base remained unmatched. The V gene's germline CDR1 is KGHSH and CDR2 LQKENI. The CDR3, as DNA: TGTGCCAGCTCACCCCAGGGGGACTATGGCTACACCTTC. Amino acid sequence: CASSPQGDYGYTF.

This chain links TRBV6-2 or TRBV6-3 with TRBJ1-5, with D perhaps TRBD1 (5 bases). This CDR3 region has 16 residues. Trimming took off 0 bases at V and 4 bases at J, with 13 bases between the two ends. The germline gives CDR1 MNHEY, CDR2 SVGEGT. This chain's CDR3 is CASSYSRRGLNQPQHF. The CDR3 DNA reads TGTGCCAGCAGTTACTCGAGGCGGGGCTTGAATCAGCCCCAGCATTTT.

The V call is TRBV6-5, the J call TRBJ1-1; no firm D call. This CDR3 is built from 14 residues. V was shortened by 6 bases and J by 1 base, with 12 bases between the two germline ends. Germline-derived CDR1 and CDR2 are MNHEY and SVGAGI. CDR3 region: CASSMDLGNTEAFF. CDR3 in DNA: TGTGCCAGCAGCATGGATCTAGGGAACACTGAAGCTTTCTTT.

CDR3 protein: CASSPDRAGGYTF. The DNA of the CDR3 is TGTGCCAGCAGCCCAGACAGGGCTGGGGGCTACACCTTC. The J gene is TRBJ1-2, the V gene TRBV7-9, with TRBD1 matching 7 bases. V shed 5 bases and J 8 bases; nucleotides not matched to a gene: 8. Germline CDR1 and CDR2: SEHNR and FQNEAQ (reference sequence). CDR3 size: 13 residues.

This chain links TRBV11-3 with TRBJ2-1, with 8 positions matching TRBD2. V shed 1 base, J shed 5 bases, and the junction held 7 bases outside the gene matches. This CDR3 has 16 amino acids. Germline CDR1 reads SGHNT; CDR2 reads YENEEA. CDR3 sequence reads: CASSLAGTRGDNEQFF. The CDR3 DNA reads TGTGCCAGCAGCTTAGCCGGGACTAGGGGGGACAATGAGCAGTTCTTC.

The chain carries TRBV6-5 and TRBJ1-2; D is perhaps TRBD1 (6 bases). CDR3 length: 16 residues. In germline, CDR1 is MNHEY, CDR2 SVGAGI. The V gene lost 3 bases and the J gene lost 2 bases, with 16 bases spanning the gap. The CDR3 DNA reads TGTGCCAGCAGTTATTTGGGACATCGGCCCAACTATGGCTACACCTTC. Amino acid sequence: CASSYLGHRPNYGYTF.

The chain carries TRBV19 and TRBJ2-1; 7 bases match TRBD2. The V gene end was trimmed by 3 bases and the J gene end by 6 bases; junction bases not matched to a gene: 11. The CDR3 spans 16 residues. In germline, CDR1 is LNHDA, CDR2 SQIVND (reference sequence). The chain's CDR3 is CASSMGGSPVSNEQFF. As DNA, the CDR3 is TGTGCCAGTAGTATGGGCGGGAGCCCCGTTAGCAATGAGCAGTTCTTC.

V gene TRBV30 combines with J gene TRBJ1-2; D remains ambiguous. Germline V CDR1 and CDR2: GTSNPN, SVGIG (reference sequence). The CDR3 consists of 13 residues. Deletions cut 3 bases from V and 2 bases from J, with 10 bases between. The chain's CDR3 is CAWRNQINYGYTF. CDR3 nucleotide sequence: TGTGCCTGGAGGAACCAGATCAACTATGGCTACACCTTC.

The chain has TRBV7-2 and TRBJ2-6, with TRBD2 matching over 8 bases. CDR3 length: 18 amino acids. Trimming removed 3 bases from V and 0 bases from J; junction bases left unmatched: 7. Germline V gene lookup returns CDR1 SGHTA and CDR2 FQGNSA. DNA of the CDR3: TGTGCCAGCAGCTTCATCGCGGGGGGATTCTCTGGGGCCAACGTCCTGACTTTC. Residues: CASSFIAGGFSGANVLTF.

The chain couples TRBV27 to TRBJ1-2; D is possibly TRBD1 (5 bases). CDR3 size: 15 residues. The V end was cut by 2 bases, the J end by 7 bases, with 17 bases between. CDR1 MNHEY and CDR2 SMNVEV come from the germline V gene (reference sequence). This CDR3 reads CASSLGPRRGSGYTF. The CDR3 DNA is TGTGCCAGCAGTTTAGGTCCTAGAAGGGGCAGTGGCTACACCTTC.

V and J are TRBV19 and TRBJ1-1; D may be TRBD1 (5 bases). The CDR3 spans 16 residues. CDR1 and CDR2 from the germline V gene are LNHDA and SQIVND (reference sequence). V was cut by 6 bases and J by 0 bases, with 17 bases left in between. This chain's CDR3 is CASSRERGGMNTEAFF. DNA for the CDR3: TGTGCCAGTAGCCGCGAGAGGGGCGGGATGAACACTGAAGCTTTCTTT.

The V call is TRBV6-5, the J call TRBJ2-4, with D possibly matching TRBD2 (6 bases). This CDR3 has 13 residues. Germline CDR1 is MNHEY and CDR2 is SVGAGI. The V gene lost 7 bases and the J gene lost 11 bases, with 18 bases spanning the gap. The CDR3 DNA sequence: TGTGCCAGCACCACGACCCATACGGGGGTTCAGTACTTC. The encoded protein is CASTTTHTGVQYF.

The chain combines TRBV27 with TRBJ1-2; tentative D call: TRBD1 (5 bases). Germline assignment: CDR1 MNHEY and CDR2 SMNVEV (reference sequence). The ends were cut back, 7 bases at V and 0 bases at J, with 6 bases in the middle. CDR3 length equals 12 residues. CDR3 region: CASKTANYGYTF. The DNA of the CDR3 is TGTGCCAGCAAGACAGCTAACTATGGCTACACCTTC.

The chain carries TRBV6-4 and TRBJ1-2; perhaps TRBD1 as D (6 bases). V lost 7 bases and J lost 7, with 19 bases in between. There are 14 residues in the CDR3. CDR1 and CDR2 from the germline V gene are MRHNA and SNTAGT. The CDR3 bases are TGTGCCAGCAAACCCGAGGGGGGGCTTGGTGGCTACACCTTC. This sequence encodes CASKPEGGLGGYTF.

This clone was observed a single time. The V gene is TRBV5-1, the J gene TRBJ2-1, with a possible D match to TRBD2 (7 bases). The CDR3 is made up of 16 amino acids. Trimming cost V 4 bases and J 6 bases, with 20 bases left between them. The germline V gene encodes CDR1 SGHRS and CDR2 YFSETQ. This chain's CDR3 is CASSPQPAGASNEQFF. The CDR3 nucleotides read TGCGCCAGCAGCCCCCAGCCGGCGGGGGCCTCCAATGAGCAGTTCTTC.

DNA for the CDR3: TGTGCCAGCAGCCAAACACTAGCGGGAGAGGAGACCCAGTACTTC. Its protein product is CASSQTLAGEETQYF. The rearrangement uses TRBV14 and TRBJ2-5, with 11 bases matching TRBD2. The CDR3 runs 15 residues. From germline, CDR1 is SGHDN and CDR2 FVKESK. The V gene end was trimmed by 2 bases and the J gene end by 5 bases; junction bases not matched to a gene: 4. Combining the CDR3 with reference TRBV14 and TRBJ2-5 gives the whole variable domain EAGVTQFPSHSVIEKGQTVTLRCDPISGHDNLYWYRRVMGKEIKFLLHFVKESKQDESGMPNNRFLAERTGGTYSTLKVQPAELEDSGVYFCASSQTLAGEETQYFGPGTRLLVL.

This clone occurred once. The chain joins TRBV6-5 to TRBJ1-1, with D possibly being TRBD1 (6 bases). CDR3 size: 15 residues. CDR1 is MNHEY, CDR2 SVGAGI, per germline. Trimming stripped 2 bases from V and 8 bases from J, with 18 bases between. CDR3 in DNA: TGTGCCAGCAGTTACGACGGGGTAACAGGGCTCGAAGCTTTCTTT. Its protein product is CASSYDGVTGLEAFF.

The chain uses TRBV30 and TRBJ2-7; TRBD1 matches 8 bases. The CDR3 covers 14 residues. Germline-derived CDR1 and CDR2 are GTSNPN and SVGIG (reference sequence). V shed 4 bases, J shed 6 bases, and the junction held 11 bases outside the gene matches. CDR3 in amino acids: CAWTHPTGGGEQYF. DNA of the CDR3: TGTGCCTGGACCCACCCAACAGGGGGAGGCGAGCAGTACTTC.

V usage is TRBV7-3 and J usage is TRBJ2-1, with a tentative D call TRBD1 (6 bases). CDR1 SGHTA and CDR2 FQGTGA come from the germline V gene. Trimming left V 5 bases short and J 2 bases short, with 13 bases between. The CDR3 has 15 amino acids. CDR3 in amino acids: CASSPGGGTYNEQFF. As DNA, the CDR3 is TGTGCCAGCAGCCCTGGGGGCGGAACCTACAATGAGCAGTTCTTC.

This rearrangement joins TRBV11-2 to TRBJ2-3, with D maybe TRBD1 (5 bases). Per the germline V gene, CDR1 is SGHAT and CDR2 is FQNNGV. The CDR3 loop spans 19 amino acids. The V and J ends lost 3 bases and 3 bases respectively, with 25 bases between them. For the CDR3, the DNA is TGTGCCAGCAGCTTTCCCCCAAAAGGGGCAGGGAAAAAGACAGATACGCAGTATTTT. Its protein product is CASSFPPKGAGKKTDTQYF.

The rearrangement links TRBV28 to TRBJ2-1; the match to TRBD1 covers 8 bases. The germline CDR1 and CDR2 sequences are MDHEN and SYDVKM. Unmatched junction bases numbered 5, after V lost 5 bases and J lost 2 bases. There are 15 residues in the CDR3. CDR3 in DNA: TGTGCCAGCAGTAAACAGGGGGTTGCCTACAATGAGCAGTTCTTC. Translated: CASSKQGVAYNEQFF. Drawing the rest from reference TRBV28 and TRBJ2-1, the complete variable domain is DVKVTQSSRYLVKRTGEKVFLECVQDMDHENMFWYRQDPGLGLRLIYFSYDVKMKEKGDIPEGYSVSREKKERFSLILESASTNQTSMYLCASSKQGVAYNEQFFGPGTRLTVL.

V gene TRBV5-1 combines with J gene TRBJ2-7; 9 nucleotides agree with TRBD2. In germline, CDR1 is SGHRS, CDR2 YFSETQ. With 0 bases clipped from V and 5 bases from J, the junction kept 3 bases outside the gene matches. The CDR3 extends over 14 amino acids. Here the CDR3 reads CASSLGPSGNEQYF. The CDR3 region has the DNA TGCGCCAGCAGCTTGGGTCCTAGCGGGAACGAGCAGTACTTC.

The chain links TRBV7-2 to TRBJ2-1, with 10 bases aligning to TRBD2. After removal of 1 base from V and 12 bases from J, the junction contained 12 bases not matched to a gene. From germline, CDR1 is SGHTA and CDR2 FQGNSA. This CDR3 comprises 16 residues. The CDR3 coding sequence is TGTGCCAGCAGCTTAGGACAGGAAGCGGGAGGGCCCGGGCAGTTCTTC. Its protein is CASSLGQEAGGPGQFF. Full variable domain (rest looked up from reference TRBV7-2 and TRBJ2-1): GAGVSQSPSNKVTEKGKDVELRCDPISGHTALYWYRQSLGQGLEFLIYFQGNSAPDKSGLPSDRFSAERTGGSVSTLTIQRTQQEDSAVYLCASSLGQEAGGPGQFFGPGTRLTVL.